This T cell receptor beta chain was captured in a study of cytomegalovirus exposure and HLA in healthy donors. Whole-study findings and limits: The likely explanation for a cluster of highly shared sequence variants was sequencing artifact. TCR beta chain V- and J-gene trimming was linked, in a later analysis, to a missense variant in DCLRE1C. Later analysis suggested most CMV-associated TCR beta chains were HLA-restricted.

CDR1 is SEHNR, CDR2 FQNEAQ, per germline (reference sequence). V was pared by 5 bases and J by 0 bases, with 9 bases of the junction left unmatched. CDR3 length: 17 amino acids. Use of 60 Vbeta and 13 Jbeta primers characterized the PCR. Sequenced by immunoSEQ multiplex PCR; TCRdb stores in-frame clones only, minus some. The sample consists of about 130,000 clones, around 77% of them appearing once. Details on this clone: Its specificity is not known.

The clonotype was recovered from a man aged 25 to 45 in good health and CMV-seronegative. The sequenced sample was PBMCs. This chain uses TRBV7-9 with TRBJ1-5, with 8 positions matching TRBD1. As DNA, the CDR3 is TGTGCCAGCAGCCCCGGGACAGGCCAAGGTAGCAATCAGCCCCAGCATTTT. It codes for CASSPGTGQGSNQPQHF. Full variable domain (outside the CDR3, taken from reference TRBV7-9 and TRBJ1-5): DTGVSQNPRHKITKRGQNVTFRCDPISEHNRLYWYRQTLGQGPEFLTYFQNEAQLEKSRLLSDRFSAERPKGSFSTLEIQRTEQGDSAMYLCASSPGTGQGSNQPQHFGDGTRLSIL.